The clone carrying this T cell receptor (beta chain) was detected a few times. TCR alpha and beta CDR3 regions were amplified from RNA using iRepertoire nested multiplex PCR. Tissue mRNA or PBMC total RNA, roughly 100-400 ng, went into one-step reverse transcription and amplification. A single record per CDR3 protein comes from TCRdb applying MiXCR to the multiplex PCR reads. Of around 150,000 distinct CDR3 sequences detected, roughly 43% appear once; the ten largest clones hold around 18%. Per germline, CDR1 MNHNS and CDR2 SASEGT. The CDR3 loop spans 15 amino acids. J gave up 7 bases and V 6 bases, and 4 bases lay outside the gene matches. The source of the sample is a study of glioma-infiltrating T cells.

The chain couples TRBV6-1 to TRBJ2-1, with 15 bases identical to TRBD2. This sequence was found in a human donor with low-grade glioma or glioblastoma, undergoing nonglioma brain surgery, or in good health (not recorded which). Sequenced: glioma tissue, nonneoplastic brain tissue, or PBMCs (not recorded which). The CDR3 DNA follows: TGTGCCAGCAGCGGGACTAGCGGGAGGCGAAATGAGCAGTTCTTC. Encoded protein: CASSGTSGRRNEQFF.